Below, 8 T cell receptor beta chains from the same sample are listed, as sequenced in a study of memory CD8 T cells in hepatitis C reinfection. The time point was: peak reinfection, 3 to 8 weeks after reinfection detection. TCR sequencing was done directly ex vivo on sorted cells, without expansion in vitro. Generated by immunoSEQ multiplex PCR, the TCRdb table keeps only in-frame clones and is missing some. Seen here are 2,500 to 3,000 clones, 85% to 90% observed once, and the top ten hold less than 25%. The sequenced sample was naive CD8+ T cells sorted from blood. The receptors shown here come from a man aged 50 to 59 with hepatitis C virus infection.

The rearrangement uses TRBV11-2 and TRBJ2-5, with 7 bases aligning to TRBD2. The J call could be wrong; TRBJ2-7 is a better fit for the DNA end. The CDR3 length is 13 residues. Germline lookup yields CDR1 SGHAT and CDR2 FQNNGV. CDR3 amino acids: CASSQLTSPEQYF. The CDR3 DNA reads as TGTGCCAGCAGCCAATTGACTAGCCCCGAGCAGTACTTC.

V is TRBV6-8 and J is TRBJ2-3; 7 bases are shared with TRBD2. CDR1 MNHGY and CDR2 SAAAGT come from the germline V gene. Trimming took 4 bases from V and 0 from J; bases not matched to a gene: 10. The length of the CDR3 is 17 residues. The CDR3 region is CASSLFREATSTDTQYF. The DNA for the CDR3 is TGTGCCAGCAGTTTATTTCGGGAGGCCACTAGCACAGATACGCAGTATTTT.

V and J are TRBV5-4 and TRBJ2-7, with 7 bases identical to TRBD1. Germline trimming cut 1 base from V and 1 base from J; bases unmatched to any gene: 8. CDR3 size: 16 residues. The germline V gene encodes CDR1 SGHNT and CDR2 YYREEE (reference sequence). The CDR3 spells CASSLFPDRSSYEQYF. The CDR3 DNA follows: TGTGCCAGCAGCTTGTTTCCGGACAGGTCTTCCTACGAGCAGTACTTC.

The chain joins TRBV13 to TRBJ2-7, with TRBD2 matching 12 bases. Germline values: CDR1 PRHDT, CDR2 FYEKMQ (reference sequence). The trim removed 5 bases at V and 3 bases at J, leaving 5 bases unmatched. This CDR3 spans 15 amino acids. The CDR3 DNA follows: TGTGCCAGCAGCAGAAGGACTAGCGGGATCTACGAGCAGTACTTC. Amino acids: CASSRRTSGIYEQYF.

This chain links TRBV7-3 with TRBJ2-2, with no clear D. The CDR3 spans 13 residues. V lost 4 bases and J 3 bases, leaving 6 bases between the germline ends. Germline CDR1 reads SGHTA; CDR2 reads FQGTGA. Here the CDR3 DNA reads TGTGCCAGCAGCTCCCTAGACACCGGGGAGCTGTTTTTT. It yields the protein CASSSLDTGELFF.

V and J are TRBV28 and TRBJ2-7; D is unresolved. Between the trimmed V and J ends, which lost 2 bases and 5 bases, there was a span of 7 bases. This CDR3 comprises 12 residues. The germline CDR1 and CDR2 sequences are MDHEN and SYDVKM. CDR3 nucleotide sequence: TGTGCCAGCAGTTTAGCAGGAAACGAGCAGTACTTC. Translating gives CASSLAGNEQYF.

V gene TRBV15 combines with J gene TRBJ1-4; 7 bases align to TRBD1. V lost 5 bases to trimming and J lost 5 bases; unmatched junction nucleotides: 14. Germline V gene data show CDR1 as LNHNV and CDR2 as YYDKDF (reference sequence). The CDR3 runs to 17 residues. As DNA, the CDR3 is TGTGCCACCAGCGGAAACAAAATTAAACAGGGGAATGAAAAACTGTTTTTT. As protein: CATSGNKIKQGNEKLFF. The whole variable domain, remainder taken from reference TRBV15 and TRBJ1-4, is DAMVIQNPRYQVTQFGKPVTLSCSQTLNHNVMYWYQQKSSQAPKLLFHYYDKDFNNEADTPDNFQSRRPNTSFCFLDIRSPGLGDTAMYLCATSGNKIKQGNEKLFFGSGTQLSVL.

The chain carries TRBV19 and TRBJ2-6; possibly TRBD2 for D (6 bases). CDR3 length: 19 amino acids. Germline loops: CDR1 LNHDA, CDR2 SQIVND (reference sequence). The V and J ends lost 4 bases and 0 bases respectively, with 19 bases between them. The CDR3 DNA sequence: TGTGCCAGTAGTACCCCCGGGGAGGTAGCCAGCTCTGGGGCCAACGTCCTGACTTTC. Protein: CASSTPGEVASSGANVLTF.